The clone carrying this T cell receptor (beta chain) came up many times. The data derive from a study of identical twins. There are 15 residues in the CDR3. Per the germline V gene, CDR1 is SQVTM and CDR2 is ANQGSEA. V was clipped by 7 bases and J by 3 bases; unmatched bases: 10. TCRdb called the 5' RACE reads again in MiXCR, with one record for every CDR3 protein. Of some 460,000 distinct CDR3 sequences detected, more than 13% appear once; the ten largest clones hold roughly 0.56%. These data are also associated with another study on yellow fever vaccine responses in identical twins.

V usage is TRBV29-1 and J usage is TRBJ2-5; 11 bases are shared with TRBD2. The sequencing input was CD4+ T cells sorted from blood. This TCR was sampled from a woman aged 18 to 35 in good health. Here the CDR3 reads CSGKTSGAAEETQYF. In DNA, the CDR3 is TGCAGCGGAAAGACTAGCGGGGCGGCAGAAGAGACCCAGTACTTC. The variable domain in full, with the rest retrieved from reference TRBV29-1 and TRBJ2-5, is SAVISQKPSRDICQRGTSLTIQCQVDSQVTMMFWYRQQPGQSLTLIATANQGSEATYESGFVIDKFPISRPNLTFSTLTVSNMSPEDSSIYLCSGKTSGAAEETQYFGPGTRLLVL.